Listed below are T cell receptor beta chains from one sample, sequenced in a study of control samples from healthy donors and cancer patients. This table comes from immunoSEQ multiplex PCR, and its TCRdb copy is limited to in-frame clones, with some not included. The sample holds 250,000 to 300,000 clones, approximately 80% seen once. Material: PBMCs. These receptors were obtained from a woman aged 60 to 75 with lung cancer. Both conserved end residues are part of each CDR3. A D gene is named only where the DNA matches it firmly. Clone size, where shown, is once, few, many, or a class for clones that have expanded.

v_gene: TRBV4-1; abundance: few; d_gene: TRBD2; j_gene: TRBJ2-1; CDR3aa: CASSQIAGSYNEQFF; CDR3nt: TGCGCCAGCAGCCAAATAGCGGGATCCTACAATGAGCAGTTCTTC
v_gene: TRBV7-8; abundance: .; d_gene: .; j_gene: TRBJ2-2; CDR3aa: CASSPRGSSTGELFF; CDR3nt: TGTGCCAGCAGCCCACGGGGGTCCTCCACCGGGGAGCTGTTTTTT
v_gene: TRBV21-1; abundance: .; d_gene: .; j_gene: TRBJ1-5; CDR3aa: CASSPPPRDRASEPQHF; CDR3nt: TGTGCCAGCAGCCCCCCGCCCCGGGACCGGGCTTCGGAGCCCCAGCATTTT
v_gene: TRBV6-2/TRBV6-3; abundance: .; d_gene: TRBD2; j_gene: TRBJ2-3; CDR3aa: CASSAGDSTDTQYF; CDR3nt: TGTGCCAGCAGCGCGGGGGACAGCACAGATACGCAGTATTTT
v_gene: TRBV14; abundance: few; d_gene: .; j_gene: TRBJ2-7; CDR3aa: CASGRPAHEQYF; CDR3nt: TGTGCCAGCGGACGGCCGGCCCACGAGCAGTACTTC
v_gene: TRBV19; abundance: .; d_gene: .; j_gene: TRBJ2-7; CDR3aa: CASSRGGYEQYF; CDR3nt: TGTGCCAGTAGTCGTGGGGGGTACGAGCAGTACTTC
v_gene: TRBV5-4; abundance: .; d_gene: .; j_gene: TRBJ2-7; CDR3aa: CASSLEGSEAEQYF; CDR3nt: TGTGCCAGCAGCTTGGAGGGTAGCGAGGCCGAGCAGTACTTC
v_gene: TRBV6-6; abundance: once; d_gene: .; j_gene: TRBJ1-5; CDR3aa: CASSPREGNSNQPQHF; CDR3nt: TGTGCCAGCAGCCCGCGAGAGGGGAATAGCAATCAGCCCCAGCATTTT
v_gene: TRBV7-3; abundance: .; d_gene: .; j_gene: TRBJ1-6; CDR3aa: CASSPKAGRNSPLHF; CDR3nt: TGTGCCAGCAGCCCCAAAGCGGGCAGGAATTCACCCCTCCACTTT
v_gene: TRBV19; abundance: .; d_gene: TRBD1; j_gene: TRBJ2-3; CDR3aa: CASSPTGADTQYF; CDR3nt: TGTGCCAGTAGCCCCACAGGGGCGGATACGCAGTATTTT
v_gene: TRBV6-5; abundance: .; d_gene: .; j_gene: TRBJ1-6; CDR3aa: CASRMNRVNSPLHF; CDR3nt: TGTGCCAGCAGGATGAATAGGGTAAATTCACCCCTCCACTTT
v_gene: TRBV7-3; abundance: .; d_gene: TRBD2; j_gene: TRBJ2-1; CDR3aa: CASSLSGRATEQFF; CDR3nt: TGTGCCAGCAGCTTGAGCGGGAGGGCCACTGAGCAGTTCTTC
v_gene: TRBV11-3; abundance: .; d_gene: .; j_gene: TRBJ1-1; CDR3aa: CASSLDSTEAFF; CDR3nt: TGTGCCAGCAGCTTAGATAGCACTGAAGCTTTCTTT
v_gene: TRBV24-1; abundance: .; d_gene: TRBD1; j_gene: TRBJ1-2; CDR3aa: CATRGQGAGYTF; CDR3nt: TGTGCCACCAGAGGACAGGGGGCTGGCTACACCTTC
v_gene: TRBV5-6; abundance: .; d_gene: .; j_gene: TRBJ1-3; CDR3aa: CASSLGSLGGNTIYF; CDR3nt: TGTGCCAGCAGCTTGGGATCGCTGGGGGGAAACACCATATATTTT
v_gene: TRBV6-6; abundance: .; d_gene: TRBD1; j_gene: TRBJ2-7; CDR3aa: CASSYRGQDTYEQYF; CDR3nt: TGTGCCAGCAGTTACAGGGGACAGGACACTTACGAGCAGTACTTC
v_gene: TRBV12-3/TRBV12-4; abundance: .; d_gene: .; j_gene: TRBJ1-1; CDR3aa: CASSWGQNTEAFF; CDR3nt: TGTGCCAGCAGTTGGGGACAAAACACTGAAGCTTTCTTT